A selection of T cell receptor beta chains follows, all from one sample in a study of graft-versus-host responses after intestinal transplantation. Measured with immunoSEQ multiplex PCR; TCRdb has only the in-frame clones, and not every one. Among 35,000 to 45,000 clones listed, under 90% were seen once. Sequencing was performed on PBMCs, taken 267 days after transplant. These receptors originate from a human patient who received an intestinal transplant, so some T cells may come from the graft donor. CDR3s leave out the opening cysteine and the closing phenylalanine or tryptophan. The order of the fields is V gene, J gene, CDR3 protein.

V gene: TRBV9; J gene: TRBJ2-7; CDR3 protein: ASSVGGDLYEQY
V gene: TRBV5-4; J gene: TRBJ2-5; CDR3 protein: ASTRAGRQETQY
V gene: TRBV2; J gene: TRBJ2-1; CDR3 protein: ASSELGGGYNEQF
V gene: TRBV6-1; J gene: TRBJ2-2; CDR3 protein: ASNPHREGTGELF
V gene: TRBV7-9; J gene: TRBJ2-1; CDR3 protein: ATQSRGAPYNEQF
V gene: TRBV15; J gene: TRBJ2-5; CDR3 protein: ATSRAGETQY
V gene: TRBV4-1; J gene: TRBJ1-6; CDR3 protein: ASSLINTGNSPLH
V gene: TRBV6-1; J gene: TRBJ1-2; CDR3 protein: ASSDPFEGNYGYT
V gene: TRBV6-5; J gene: TRBJ2-3; CDR3 protein: ASSSSGDTQY
V gene: TRBV5-1; J gene: TRBJ2-5; CDR3 protein: ASSQGHQETQY
V gene: TRBV19; J gene: TRBJ1-2; CDR3 protein: ASSIESTGVNYGYT
V gene: TRBV15; J gene: TRBJ1-1; CDR3 protein: ATSTRTWNTEAF
V gene: TRBV7-3; J gene: TRBJ2-3; CDR3 protein: ASSGTPGQLADTQY
V gene: TRBV2; J gene: TRBJ1-2; CDR3 protein: ASSEGLNLGRGPTYGYT
V gene: TRBV19; J gene: TRBJ1-5; CDR3 protein: ASSIDGSFNQPQH
V gene: TRBV5-1; J gene: TRBJ2-7; CDR3 protein: ASSFSGRSYEQY
V gene: TRBV19; J gene: TRBJ1-4; CDR3 protein: ASSILGTGTEKLF
V gene: TRBV7-6; J gene: TRBJ2-1; CDR3 protein: ASSLAGGTYNEQL
V gene: TRBV13; J gene: TRBJ2-5; CDR3 protein: ASSPPQGQQETQY
V gene: TRBV4-1; J gene: TRBJ2-2; CDR3 protein: ASSLGQNTGELF
V gene: TRBV6-4; J gene: TRBJ1-6; CDR3 protein: ASSEGRGGVSPLH
V gene: TRBV7-6; J gene: TRBJ2-7; CDR3 protein: ASSLSSSGTQY
V gene: TRBV4-1; J gene: TRBJ2-1; CDR3 protein: ASSPLDRNEQF
V gene: TRBV2; J gene: TRBJ1-3; CDR3 protein: AGRKEGSGNTIY
V gene: TRBV19; J gene: TRBJ2-3; CDR3 protein: ASSRDFTDTQY
V gene: TRBV6-1; J gene: TRBJ1-1; CDR3 protein: ASSARTALMAEAF
V gene: TRBV29-1; J gene: TRBJ2-5; CDR3 protein: SVEMATGQETQY
V gene: TRBV7-3; J gene: TRBJ2-6; CDR3 protein: ASSLRRRLSGANVLT
V gene: TRBV4-1; J gene: TRBJ2-7; CDR3 protein: ASSQPGRIPSGDEQY
V gene: TRBV21-1; J gene: TRBJ2-5; CDR3 protein: ASSKEVSGGSQETQY
V gene: TRBV7-9; J gene: TRBJ2-7; CDR3 protein: ASSLGTSAYEQY
V gene: TRBV6-5; J gene: TRBJ1-2; CDR3 protein: ASISPGDGYT
V gene: TRBV5-6; J gene: TRBJ1-6; CDR3 protein: ASRDGGGSSPLH
V gene: TRBV5-5; J gene: TRBJ1-5; CDR3 protein: ASSLEAGNQPQH
V gene: TRBV30; J gene: TRBJ2-5; CDR3 protein: AWSAGDQETQY
V gene: TRBV14; J gene: TRBJ2-5; CDR3 protein: ASSQGLAGAETQY
V gene: TRBV13; J gene: TRBJ1-2; CDR3 protein: ASSSSGTVYGYT
V gene: TRBV19; J gene: TRBJ2-2; CDR3 protein: ASSIDLRTELF
V gene: TRBV12-5; J gene: TRBJ2-7; CDR3 protein: ASGETSGSIYEQY
V gene: TRBV19; J gene: TRBJ1-5; CDR3 protein: ASSIVTGPSNQPQH
V gene: TRBV5-1; J gene: TRBJ1-6; CDR3 protein: ASSLAGYSPLH
V gene: TRBV10-3; J gene: TRBJ2-7; CDR3 protein: AISESGRYEQY
V gene: TRBV9; J gene: TRBJ1-2; CDR3 protein: ASSLDLGADGYT
V gene: TRBV23-1; J gene: TRBJ1-1; CDR3 protein: ASKSGTRAF
V gene: TRBV7-8; J gene: TRBJ2-2; CDR3 protein: ASGVTGLAEGGELF
V gene: TRBV5-1; J gene: TRBJ2-7; CDR3 protein: ASSLTGEPYEQY
V gene: TRBV27; J gene: TRBJ1-6; CDR3 protein: ASSRQPTGGIMDYNSPLH
V gene: TRBV4-2; J gene: TRBJ2-1; CDR3 protein: ASSRSFIPITDNEQF
V gene: TRBV9; J gene: TRBJ2-3; CDR3 protein: ASSDPSWGNDTDTQY
V gene: TRBV15; J gene: TRBJ1-4; CDR3 protein: ATSRTGGANEKLF
V gene: TRBV5-1; J gene: TRBJ1-6; CDR3 protein: ASSVTENSPLH
V gene: TRBV4-1; J gene: TRBJ2-1; CDR3 protein: ASSQARVAARDNEQF
V gene: TRBV29-1; J gene: TRBJ2-3; CDR3 protein: SGAGGSQSTDTQY
V gene: TRBV30; J gene: TRBJ1-1; CDR3 protein: AWSTGRAF
V gene: TRBV19; J gene: TRBJ2-5; CDR3 protein: ASSIAGGPRETQY
V gene: TRBV5-4; J gene: TRBJ1-6; CDR3 protein: ASSLWTANSPLH
V gene: TRBV7-9; J gene: TRBJ2-5; CDR3 protein: ASSSPLAGQETQY
V gene: TRBV5-1; J gene: TRBJ1-4; CDR3 protein: ASRSGQFEFEKLF